This passage covers 14 T cell receptor beta chains from one sample sequenced in a study of CD8 T cells in Susac syndrome. Random-hexamer reverse transcription was applied to about 0.45 to 1 ug RNA. TCRdb fed the immunoSEQ multiplex PCR reads into MiXCR, producing one record per CDR3 protein. The data hold approximately 230,000 distinct CDR3 sequences, with around 93% observed a single time. The sample taken for sequencing was CD4+ T cells from PBMCs. These receptors were obtained from a human donor with multiple sclerosis.

The chain combines TRBV25-1 with TRBJ2-5, with 8 bases fitting TRBD1. The germline V gene has CDR1 MGHDK and CDR2 SYGVNS. Unmatched junction bases numbered 17, after V lost 7 bases and J lost 7 bases. This CDR3 spans 16 amino acids. The CDR3 loop reads CASTEGQGRPMRTQYF. CDR3 in DNA: TGTGCCAGCACCGAAGGACAGGGCCGACCGATGCGGACCCAGTACTTC.

The rearrangement joins TRBV5-4 to TRBJ2-7; the D call may be TRBD1 or TRBD2 (5 bases each). Germline V gives CDR1 SGHNT, CDR2 YYREEE (reference sequence). V was clipped by 5 bases and J by 4 bases, with 16 bases between them. The CDR3 is made up of 14 amino acids. The CDR3 region is CASSWDGTFYEQYV. The CDR3 DNA reads TGTGCCAGCAGTTGGGACGGAACCTTTTACGAGCAGTACGTC.

The chain joins TRBV6-1 to TRBJ2-7; possibly TRBD1 or TRBD2 for D (5 bases each). Trimming stripped 6 bases from V and 5 bases from J, with 29 bases between. Germline V gives CDR1 MNHNS, CDR2 SASEGT. CDR3 size: 18 residues. The CDR3 DNA follows: TGTGCCAGCAGGGGGTGGGCCCCGGCCGGGACCAAAATTAACGAGCAGTACTTC. The encoded protein is CASRGWAPAGTKINEQYF.

The chain couples TRBV7-9 to TRBJ2-5, with 8 bases that match TRBD1. Trimming removed 3 bases from V and 3 bases from J; junction bases left unmatched: 6. This CDR3 has 15 amino acids. CDR1 and CDR2 (germline): SEHNR, FQNEAQ (reference sequence). CDR3 bases: TGTGCCAGCAGCTTTTCCGGACAGGGCAAAGAGACCCAGTACTTC. Translating gives CASSFSGQGKETQYF.

The V and J genes are TRBV4-1 and TRBJ2-5; no clear D gene. CDR1 is MGHRA, CDR2 YSYEKL, per germline. The CDR3 runs to 14 residues. V gave up 1 base and J gave up 1 base, with 7 bases separating them. As DNA, the CDR3 is TGCGCCAGCAGCCAAGGGATGGTCCAAGAGACCCAGTACTTC. Its protein product is CASSQGMVQETQYF.

Here the CDR3 reads CASSSGLAGTGGSGANVLTF. The CDR3 DNA reads TGTGCCAGCAGCTCTGGACTAGCGGGGACCGGGGGATCTGGGGCCAACGTCCTGACTTTC. The rearrangement uses TRBV5-4 and TRBJ2-6; TRBD2 agrees at 12 bases. V was clipped by 3 bases and J by 1 base; unmatched bases: 11. The CDR3 consists of 20 residues. The germline gives CDR1 SGHNT, CDR2 YYREEE (reference sequence).

CDR3 protein: CASSSFTGRNEQFF. CDR3 DNA sequence: TGTGCCAGCAGTTCCTTTACCGGACGGAATGAGCAGTTCTTC. The rearrangement uses TRBV28 and TRBJ2-1; no reliable D call. The CDR3 loop spans 14 amino acids. Germline V gene data show CDR1 as MDHEN and CDR2 as SYDVKM. The V gene lost 4 bases and the J gene lost 7 bases, with 14 bases spanning the gap.

This sequence joins TRBV20-1 and TRBJ2-7; 10 nucleotides align to TRBD1. The V segment lost 1 base and the J segment 4 bases; nucleotides outside the gene matches: 7. The CDR3 consists of 15 residues. Germline CDR1 is DFQATT and CDR2 is SNEGSKA (reference sequence). The CDR3 loop reads CSARAWTGGNYEQYF. CDR3 in DNA: TGCAGTGCTAGAGCCTGGACAGGGGGGAATTACGAGCAGTACTTC.

The V gene is TRBV3-1, the J gene TRBJ2-1; 9 nucleotides align to TRBD2. Germline CDR1 is LGHDT and CDR2 is YNNKEL (reference sequence). Losses at the gene ends were 0 bases for V and 5 bases for J; bases not matched to a gene: 5. This CDR3 comprises 16 residues. CDR3 DNA: TGTGCCAGCAGCCAAGATTTGCCTAGCGGGAACAATGAGCAGTTCTTC. This sequence encodes CASSQDLPSGNNEQFF.

The CDR3 sequence is CASSPVGLTGELFF. DNA of the CDR3: TGTGCCAGCTCACCGGTTGGCCTTACTGGGGAGCTGTTTTTT. The chain uses TRBV18 and TRBJ2-2; D is ambiguous. The CDR3 is 14 residues long. Looked up from germline, CDR1 is KGHSH and CDR2 is LQKENI. V was cut by 3 bases and J by 8 bases, with 13 bases left in between.

This rearrangement joins TRBV13 to TRBJ1-1; the match to TRBD1 covers 7 bases. The V segment lost 5 bases and the J segment 0 bases; nucleotides outside the gene matches: 6. Germline CDR1 and CDR2: PRHDT and FYEKMQ (reference sequence). The CDR3 covers 15 residues. The CDR3 DNA reads TGTGCCAGCAGCCGAACGACAGGGTTGAACACTGAAGCTTTCTTT. Protein product: CASSRTTGLNTEAFF.

V usage is TRBV14 and J usage is TRBJ2-4, with 8 nucleotides matching TRBD1. This CDR3 has 16 residues. Germline V gives CDR1 SGHDN, CDR2 FVKESK. The junction had 13 bases not matched to a gene; V was cut back by 4 bases and J by 8 bases. The CDR3 here is CASSLRTGWNGDIQYF. The CDR3 DNA reads as TGTGCCAGCAGCCTCAGGACAGGGTGGAATGGAGACATTCAGTACTTC. The full variable domain, with the rest looked up from reference TRBV14 and TRBJ2-4, is EAGVTQFPSHSVIEKGQTVTLRCDPISGHDNLYWYRRVMGKEIKFLLHFVKESKQDESGMPNNRFLAERTGGTYSTLKVQPAELEDSGVYFCASSLRTGWNGDIQYFGAGTRLSVL.

The chain is built from TRBV25-1 and TRBJ2-6; D not resolved. The CDR3 runs to 14 residues. In germline, CDR1 is MGHDK, CDR2 SYGVNS. V gave up 0 bases and J gave up 4 bases, with 4 bases separating them. The DNA for the CDR3 is TGTGCCAGCAGTGAATATCCCGGGGCCAACGTCCTGACTTTC. Translating it yields CASSEYPGANVLTF.

This clonotype was counted once. The J gene is TRBJ2-4, the V gene TRBV12-5, with unresolved D. The ends were cut back, 2 bases at V and 0 bases at J, with 14 bases in the middle. The CDR3 totals 17 residues. CDR1 and CDR2 (germline): LGHNT, FRNRAP. CDR3: CASGLFGVGQAKNIQYF. The CDR3 DNA reads as TGTGCTAGTGGTTTGTTTGGGGTGGGCCAAGCCAAAAACATTCAGTACTTC.